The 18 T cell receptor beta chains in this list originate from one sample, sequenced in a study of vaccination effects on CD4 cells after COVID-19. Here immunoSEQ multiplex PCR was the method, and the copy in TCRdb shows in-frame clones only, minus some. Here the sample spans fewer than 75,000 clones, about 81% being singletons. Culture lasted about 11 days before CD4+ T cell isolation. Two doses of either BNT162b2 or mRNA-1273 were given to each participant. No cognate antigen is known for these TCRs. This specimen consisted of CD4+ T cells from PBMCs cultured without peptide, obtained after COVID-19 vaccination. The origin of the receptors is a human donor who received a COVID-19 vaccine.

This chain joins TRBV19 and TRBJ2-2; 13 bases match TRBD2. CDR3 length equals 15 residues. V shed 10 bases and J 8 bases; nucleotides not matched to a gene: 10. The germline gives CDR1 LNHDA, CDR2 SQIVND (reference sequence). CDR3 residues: CATTGLAGARGELFF. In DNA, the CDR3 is TGTGCCACTACCGGACTAGCGGGAGCAAGGGGGGAGCTGTTTTTT.

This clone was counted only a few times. The CDR3, as DNA: TGTGCCAGCAGCTCGGGGCAGGTCTCTAGCTCCTATAATTCACCCCTCCACTTT. This codes for CASSSGQVSSSYNSPLHF. This chain connects TRBV4-2 to TRBJ1-6, with D possibly matching TRBD1 (5 bases). The CDR3 totals 18 residues. Germline values: CDR1 LGHNA, CDR2 YNFKEQ. The V end lost 5 bases, the J end lost 0 bases, and 17 bases lay between the germline ends.

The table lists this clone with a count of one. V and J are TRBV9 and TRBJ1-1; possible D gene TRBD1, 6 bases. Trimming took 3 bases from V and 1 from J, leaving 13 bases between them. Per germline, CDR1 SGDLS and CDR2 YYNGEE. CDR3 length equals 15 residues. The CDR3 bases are TGTGCCAGCAGCGAGGGGGGTCTAGGGAACACTGAAGCTTTCTTT. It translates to CASSEGGLGNTEAFF.

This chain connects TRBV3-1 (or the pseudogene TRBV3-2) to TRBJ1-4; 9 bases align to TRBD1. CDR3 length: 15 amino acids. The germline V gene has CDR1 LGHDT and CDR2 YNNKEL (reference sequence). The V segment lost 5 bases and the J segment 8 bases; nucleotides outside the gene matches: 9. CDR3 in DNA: TGTGCCAGCAGCGAAAGACAGGGGGTACGCGAAAAACTGTTTTTT. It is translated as CASSERQGVREKLFF.

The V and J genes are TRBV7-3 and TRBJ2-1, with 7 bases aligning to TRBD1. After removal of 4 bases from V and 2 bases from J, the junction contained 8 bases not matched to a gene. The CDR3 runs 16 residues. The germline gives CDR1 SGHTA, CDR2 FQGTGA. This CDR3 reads CASSSNPGTAYNEQFF. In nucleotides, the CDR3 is TGTGCCAGCAGCTCGAATCCCGGGACAGCCTACAATGAGCAGTTCTTC.

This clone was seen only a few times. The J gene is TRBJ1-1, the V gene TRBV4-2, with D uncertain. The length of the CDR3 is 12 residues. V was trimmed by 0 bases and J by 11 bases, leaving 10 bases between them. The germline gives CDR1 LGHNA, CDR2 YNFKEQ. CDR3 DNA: TGTGCCAGCAGCCAAGATGGCCCCCGGGCTTTCTTT. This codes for CASSQDGPRAFF.

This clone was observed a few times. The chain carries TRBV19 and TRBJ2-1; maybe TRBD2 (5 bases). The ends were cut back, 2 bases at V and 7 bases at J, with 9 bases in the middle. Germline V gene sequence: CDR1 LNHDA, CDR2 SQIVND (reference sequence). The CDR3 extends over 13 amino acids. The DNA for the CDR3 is TGTGCCAGTAGTATACCCTGGGAGAATGAGCAGTTCTTC. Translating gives CASSIPWENEQFF.

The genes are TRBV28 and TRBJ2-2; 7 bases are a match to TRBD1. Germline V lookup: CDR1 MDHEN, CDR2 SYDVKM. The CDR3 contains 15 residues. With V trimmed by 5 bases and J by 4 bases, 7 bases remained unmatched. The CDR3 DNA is TGTGCCAGCAGTAGGGGGCGGATGGGCACCGGGGAGCTGTTTTTT. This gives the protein CASSRGRMGTGELFF.

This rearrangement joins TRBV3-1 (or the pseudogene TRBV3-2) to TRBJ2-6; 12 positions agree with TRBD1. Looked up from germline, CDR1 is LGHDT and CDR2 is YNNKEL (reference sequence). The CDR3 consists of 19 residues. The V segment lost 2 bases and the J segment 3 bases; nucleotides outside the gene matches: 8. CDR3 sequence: CASSQYPGQGARGANVLTF. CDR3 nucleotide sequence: TGTGCCAGCAGCCAATATCCGGGACAGGGGGCGCGTGGGGCCAACGTCCTGACTTTC.

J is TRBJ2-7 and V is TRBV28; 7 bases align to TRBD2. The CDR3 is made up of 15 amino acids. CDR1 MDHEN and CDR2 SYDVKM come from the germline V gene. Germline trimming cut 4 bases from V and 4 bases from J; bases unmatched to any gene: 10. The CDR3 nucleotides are TGTGCCAGCAGTTGGGAAGGAGCGGGACCATACGAGCAGTACTTC. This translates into CASSWEGAGPYEQYF.

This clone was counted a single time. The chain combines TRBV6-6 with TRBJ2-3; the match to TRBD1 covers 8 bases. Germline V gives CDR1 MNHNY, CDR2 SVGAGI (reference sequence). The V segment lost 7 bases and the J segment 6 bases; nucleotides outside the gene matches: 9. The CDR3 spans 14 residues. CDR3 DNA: TGTGCCAGCAAGCCGGGACAGGTTTTTGATACGCAGTATTTT. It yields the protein CASKPGQVFDTQYF.

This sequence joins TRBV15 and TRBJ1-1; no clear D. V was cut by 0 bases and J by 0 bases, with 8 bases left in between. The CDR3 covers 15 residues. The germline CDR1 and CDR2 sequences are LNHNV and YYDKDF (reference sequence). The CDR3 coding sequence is TGTGCCACCAGCAGAGATTGGGTGGTGAACACTGAAGCTTTCTTT. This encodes CATSRDWVVNTEAFF. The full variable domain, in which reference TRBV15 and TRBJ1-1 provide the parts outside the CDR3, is DAMVIQNPRYQVTQFGKPVTLSCSQTLNHNVMYWYQQKSSQAPKLLFHYYDKDFNNEADTPDNFQSRRPNTSFCFLDIRSPGLGDTAMYLCATSRDWVVNTEAFFGQGTRLTVV.

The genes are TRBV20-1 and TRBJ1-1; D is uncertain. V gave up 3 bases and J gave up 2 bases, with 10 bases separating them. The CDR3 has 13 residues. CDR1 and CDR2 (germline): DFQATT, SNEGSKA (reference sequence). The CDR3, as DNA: TGCAGTGCTAGTATTCCGGTAAACACTGAAGCTTTCTTT. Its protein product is CSASIPVNTEAFF.

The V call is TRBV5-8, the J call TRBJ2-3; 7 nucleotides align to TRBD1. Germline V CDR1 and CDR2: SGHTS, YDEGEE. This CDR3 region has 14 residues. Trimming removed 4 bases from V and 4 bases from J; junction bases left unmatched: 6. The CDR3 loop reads CASSPTTGPDTQYF. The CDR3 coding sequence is TGTGCCAGCAGCCCTACGACAGGGCCAGATACGCAGTATTTT.

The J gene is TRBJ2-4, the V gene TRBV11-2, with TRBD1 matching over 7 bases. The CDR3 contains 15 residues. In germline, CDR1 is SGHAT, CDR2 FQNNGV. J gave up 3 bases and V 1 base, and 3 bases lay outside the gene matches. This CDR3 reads CASSLAGDSKNIQYF. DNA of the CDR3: TGTGCCAGCAGCTTAGCTGGGGACAGCAAAAACATTCAGTACTTC.

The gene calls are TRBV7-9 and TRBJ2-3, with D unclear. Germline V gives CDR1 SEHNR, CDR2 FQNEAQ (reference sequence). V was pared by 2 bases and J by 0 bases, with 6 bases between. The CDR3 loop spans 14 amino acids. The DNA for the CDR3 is TGTGCCAGCAGCTTACGCGTAAGCACAGATACGCAGTATTTT. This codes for CASSLRVSTDTQYF.

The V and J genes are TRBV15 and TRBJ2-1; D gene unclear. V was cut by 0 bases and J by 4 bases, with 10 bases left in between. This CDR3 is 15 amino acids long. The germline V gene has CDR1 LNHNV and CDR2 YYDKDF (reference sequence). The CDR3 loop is CATSRDLGGYNEQFF. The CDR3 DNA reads TGTGCCACCAGCAGAGATTTAGGCGGATACAATGAGCAGTTCTTC. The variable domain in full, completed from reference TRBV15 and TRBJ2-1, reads DAMVIQNPRYQVTQFGKPVTLSCSQTLNHNVMYWYQQKSSQAPKLLFHYYDKDFNNEADTPDNFQSRRPNTSFCFLDIRSPGLGDTAMYLCATSRDLGGYNEQFFGPGTRLTVL.

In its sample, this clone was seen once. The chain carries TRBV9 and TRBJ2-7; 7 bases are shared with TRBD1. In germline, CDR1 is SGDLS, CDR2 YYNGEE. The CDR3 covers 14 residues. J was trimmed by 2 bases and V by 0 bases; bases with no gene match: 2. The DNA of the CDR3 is TGTGCCAGCAGCGTAGATCAGGGGGCCTACGAGCAGTACTTC. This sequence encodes CASSVDQGAYEQYF. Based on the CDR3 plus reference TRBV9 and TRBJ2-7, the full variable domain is DSGVTQTPKHLITATGQRVTLRCSPRSGDLSVYWYQQSLDQGLQFLIQYYNGEERAKGNILERFSAQQFPDLHSELNLSSLELGDSALYFCASSVDQGAYEQYFGPGTRLTVT.